This note documents a single T cell receptor beta chain sequence. Its antigen is unknown. The CDR3 is 17 amino acids. Germline V CDR1 and CDR2: MNHEY, SMNVEV (reference sequence). The V gene lost 3 bases and the J gene lost 0 bases, with 17 bases spanning the gap. A 5'RACE template-switching step, the method used to make TCR cDNA, added a universal primer site and UMIs. One entry per CDR3 protein results from TCRdb running MiXCR on the 5' RACE reads. In the table there are about 260,000 distinct CDR3 sequences, around 4.9% of which are singletons. This sample is drawn from a study of T cells after yellow fever vaccination. Whole-study context: Fractions with few cells were prepared using SMART-Seq v4 Ultra Low Input. General observations from the study: Researchers noted that a small share of clonotypes showed up in both CD4 and CD8 compartments. Among primary-vaccination clones, most reappeared after the booster, at approximately 96% for CD4 and about 90% for CD8.

The rearrangement joins TRBV27 to TRBJ1-2, with unresolved D. This TCR derives from a man aged 18 to 30 who received the YFV17D yellow fever vaccine. This specimen was CD4+ T cells sorted from PBMCs, taken on the day of the yellow fever booster vaccination. The CDR3: CASSLAGQVGANYGYTF. The CDR3 DNA sequence: TGTGCCAGCAGTTTGGCAGGTCAGGTTGGAGCTAACTATGGCTACACCTTC.